These T cell receptor beta chains were read from a single sample in a study of shared clonotypes between healthy human individuals. TCRdb's copy holds only in-frame clones and misses some; the assay was immunoSEQ multiplex PCR. The sample has over 400,000 clones, approximately 84% seen once. Sequenced: PBMCs. Receptors originate from a woman aged 40 to 50 in good health. Some clones in this sample may be carry-over from other donors' samples. Each CDR3 is given with its conserved first and last residue. The D gene is left open where the match is weak. For some rows the clone size is stated as once, few or many, or as a class when expanded; others skip it.

>.|TRBV23-1|TRBJ1-1|.
TGCGCCAGCAGTCAATCGGGGGCCGCTCCTGAAGCTTTCTTT
CASSQSGAAPEAFF
>.|TRBV4-2|TRBJ1-4|.
TGTGCCAGCAGCCACTTCCCCGGGGCAGAAAAACTGTTTTTT
CASSHFPGAEKLFF
>.|TRBV11-2|TRBJ1-1|TRBD1
TGTGCCAGCAGCTTAGATGAGGGGGCATGGACTGAAGCTTTCTTT
CASSLDEGAWTEAFF
>once|TRBV9|TRBJ2-7|TRBD2
TGTGCCAGCAGCCGGGGCGGACTAGCGGGAAGGGACGAGCAGTACTTC
CASSRGGLAGRDEQYF
>.|TRBV28|TRBJ2-2|TRBD2
TGTGCCAGCAGCCCACCGCGGGAGTCCGGGGAGCTGTTTTTT
CASSPPRESGELFF
>.|TRBV11-3|TRBJ2-1|.
TGTGCCAGCAGCCCTAGAAGGGGGGCCGGGGAGCAGTTCTTC
CASSPRRGAGEQFF
>.|TRBV10-2|TRBJ2-3|.
TGCGCCAGCAGTGCGGAAACTCCTACCCCAGATACGCAGTATTTT
CASSAETPTPDTQYF
>many|TRBV25-1|TRBJ2-3|.
TGTGCCAGCAGTGAATCGTTTAGCACAGATACGCAGTATTTT
CASSESFSTDTQYF
>.|TRBV10-3|TRBJ2-3|TRBD2
TGTGCCATCGGCTCTGCGGGAGGAGTTATAGATACGCAGTATTTT
CAIGSAGGVIDTQYF
>.|TRBV6-6|TRBJ2-2|.
TGTTCCAGCAGGTCAGTGACGGACACCGGGGAGCTGTTTTTT
CSSRSVTDTGELFF
>.|TRBV28|TRBJ1-5|.
TGTGCCAGCAGTCCCCCAGAAACAGGGAATCAGCCCCAGCATTTT
CASSPPETGNQPQHF
>.|TRBV11-3|TRBJ1-1|TRBD1
TGTGCCAGCAGCTTAGAATCAGGGGGGAACACTGAAGCTTTCTTT
CASSLESGGNTEAFF
>.|TRBV28|TRBJ2-3|.
TGTGCCAGCAAGTCGCGGACCAGCACAGATACGCAGTATTTT
CASKSRTSTDTQYF
>once|TRBV7-8|TRBJ2-5|.
TGTGCCAGCAGCCCCCGGGAGGGGGCAGGAGAGACCCAGTACTTC
CASSPREGAGETQYF
>few|TRBV11-3|TRBJ2-7|.
TGTGCCAGCAGCTTAGGAGGGAGGTACGAGCAGTACTTC
CASSLGGRYEQYF
>.|TRBV5-3|TRBJ2-7|TRBD1
TGTGCCAGAAGGGTAAGGACAGGGACCTCCTACGAGCAGTACTTC
CARRVRTGTSYEQYF
>.|TRBV5-1|TRBJ2-3|.
TGCGCCAGCAGCTTGGGGGGCGAAGGAGATACGCAGTATTTT
CASSLGGEGDTQYF
>.|TRBV19|TRBJ1-5|.
TGTGCCAGCTCAGGGCTCGCGAGCAATCAGCCCCAGCATTTT
CASSGLASNQPQHF
>once|TRBV4-1|TRBJ1-5|TRBD1
TGCGCCAGCAGCCAAGATGCCAGGGGGCACCAGCCCCAGCATTTT
CASSQDARGHQPQHF
>.|TRBV27|TRBJ2-7|.
TGTGCCAGCAGTGACCTTGGGGGGCGAGAGCAGTACTTC
CASSDLGGREQYF
>.|TRBV6-5|TRBJ2-7|.
TGTGCCAGCAGGTTGGAGGGGGTGGACTCCTACGAGCAGTACTTC
CASRLEGVDSYEQYF
>.|TRBV6-6|TRBJ1-1|TRBD1
TGTGCCAGCAGTTACTCAGGGACAGGGGGCACTGAAGCTTTCTTT
CASSYSGTGGTEAFF
>.|TRBV7-3|TRBJ2-2|.
TGTGCCAGCAGCCTAGGAGGGTTCGGCGGGGAGCTGTTTTTT
CASSLGGFGGELFF
>.|TRBV28|TRBJ1-5|.
TGTGCCAGCAGTTTGGGCCTTAGTCAGCCCCAGCATTTT
CASSLGLSQPQHF
>.|TRBV4-2|TRBJ2-1|TRBD2
TGTGCCAGCAGCCCCCGGTCTAGCGGGAGGCCCTTCTACAATGAGCAGTTCTTC
CASSPRSSGRPFYNEQFF
>few|TRBV19|TRBJ2-3|TRBD2
TGTGCCAGTAGTAACCCCACAGTTCTAGCGGGAGTTGAAGATACGCAGTATTTT
CASSNPTVLAGVEDTQYF
>.|TRBV5-4|TRBJ2-3|TRBD2
TGTGCCAGCAGCATGGGACTAGCGGGAGTAACAGATACGCAGTATTTT
CASSMGLAGVTDTQYF
>.|TRBV7-2|TRBJ1-4|.
TGTGCCAGCAGCTTACAACACTCGTCTGAAAAACTGTTTTTT
CASSLQHSSEKLFF
>few|TRBV6-5|TRBJ2-1|.
TGTGCCAGCAGTTCTTACGGGACCACTGGTGAGCAGTTCTTC
CASSSYGTTGEQFF
>.|TRBV14|TRBJ1-1|TRBD1
TGTGCCAGCAGCCAAACCAGGGGGACTGAAGCTTTCTTT
CASSQTRGTEAFF
>few|TRBV29-1|TRBJ1-5|.
TGCAGCGTTGTATGGGGGGAGTCTCAGCCCCAGCATTTT
CSVVWGESQPQHF
>.|TRBV5-8|TRBJ1-5|.
TGTGCCAGCAGCAGCGTAACAACCAATCAGCCCCAGCATTTT
CASSSVTTNQPQHF
>.|TRBV15|TRBJ2-3|.
TGTGCCACCACTCCCTACAACACAGATACGCAGTATTTT
CATTPYNTDTQYF